These 27 T cell receptor beta chains share one sample of origin, sequenced in a study of tissue T cells after allogeneic stem cell transplantation. Sequencing used immunoSEQ multiplex PCR; TCRdb keeps in-frame clones, though not all of them. The table includes more than 45,000 clones, about three quarters detected once. Material for sequencing was sorted cells pooled from one or two spleens. Receptors originate from a pool of C57BL/6 mice in good health.

A note on this clone: Mouse names are used for the genes. The read halts 1 residue ahead of the CDR3 end, with the missing end drawn from the germline J gene. The V gene is TRBV23, the J gene TRBJ2-7; TRBD2 was called by the table and not checked on the DNA. CDR3 length: 15 amino acids. CDR1 KGHTA and CDR2 FQNQQP come from the germline V gene. The CDR3 protein is CSSSQSMGGLYEQYF. The CDR3 DNA, read in part, is TGCTCCAGCAGTCAATCTATGGGGGGGCTTTATGAACAGTAC. Full variable domain (remainder filled in from reference TRBV23 and TRBJ2-7): DAAVTQKPRYLIKMKGQEAEMKCIPEKGHTAVFWYQQKQSKELKFLIYFQNQQPLDQIDMVKERFSAVCPSSSLCSLGIRTCEAEDSALYLCSSSQSMGGLYEQYFGPGTRLTVL.

Worth noting for this clone: The gene names here belong to mouse. From the germline J gene comes the end of the CDR3, since the read stops 1 residue before it. This chain joins TRBV16 and TRBJ2-5, with D uncertain. The germline V gene has CDR1 SGHSA and CDR2 FRNQAP. This CDR3 is 13 amino acids long. Trimming removed 5 bases from V and 0 bases from J, with 6 bases in between. The sequenced CDR3 bases are TGTGCAAGCAGCAGGATTAACCAAGACACCCAGTAC. Protein sequence: CASSRINQDTQY. The CDR3 reads in full as CASSRINQDTQYF.

Note on this clone: Germline and genes: mouse. The read halts 1 residue ahead of the CDR3 end, with the missing end drawn from the germline J gene. The V and J genes are TRBV19 and TRBJ2-5; D possibly corresponds to TRBD2 (5 bases). V was shortened by 5 bases and J by 2 bases, with 12 bases between the two germline ends. The CDR3 is 14 residues long. The germline CDR1 and CDR2 sequences are FNHDT and SITEND (reference sequence). The CDR3 is CASSHGVRQDTQYF. CDR3 DNA (partial): TGTGCCAGCAGCCATGGGGTTCGCCAAGACACCCAGTAC.

Comment on this clone: Mouse gene names and germline throughout. The sequenced part of the CDR3 DNA is TGTGCCAGCAGCTCCCGGGACTGGGGGCAACAGTAC. Residues: CASSSRDWGQQY. The full CDR3 is CASSSRDWGQQYF. The chain is built from TRBV3 and TRBJ2-7, with TRBD2 matching over 11 bases. Read sequence stops 1 residue before the CDR3 end, and the germline J gene provides the missing end. Germline CDR1 and CDR2: SNHLY and FYNGKV (reference sequence). The CDR3 is 13 amino acids. Trimming at V came to 4 bases and at J to 8 bases, leaving 4 bases not matched to a gene.

A remark on this clone: Mouse gene names apply. The CDR3: CASSLRGSNERLFF. The sequenced part of the CDR3 DNA is TGTGCCAGCTCTCTGCGGGGCTCCAACGAAAGATTATTT. The V call is TRBV12-1, the J call TRBJ1-4; D might be TRBD1 (5 bases). Read coverage stops 1 residue before the CDR3 terminus; the germline J gene supplies the remainder. Germline V gene sequence: CDR1 SGHSN, CDR2 HYEKVE. Trimming left V 1 base short and J 2 bases short, with 7 bases between. The CDR3 length is 14 residues.

Turning to this clone: The gene names here belong to mouse. With the read ending 1 residue before the CDR3 end, the germline J gene is used to fill in that end. The chain employs TRBV1 and TRBJ2-4, with TRBD2 matching over 7 bases. Germline loops: CDR1 NSQYPW, CDR2 LRSPGD (reference sequence). V was pared by 5 bases and J by 3 bases, with 8 bases of the junction left unmatched. CDR3 size: 15 residues. The CDR3 sequence: CTCSPPTGPQNTLYF. CDR3 bases read: TGCACCTGCAGTCCCCCGACTGGGCCCCAAAACACCTTGTAC.

In regard to this clone: Gene and germline names: mouse. Read sequence stops 1 residue before the CDR3 end, and the germline J gene provides the missing end. The chain has TRBV19 and TRBJ2-1; 10 positions match TRBD2. This CDR3 is 16 amino acids long. CDR1 FNHDT and CDR2 SITEND come from the germline V gene (reference sequence). V gave up 1 base and J gave up 7 bases; unmatched junction bases: 8. The covered CDR3 bases are TGTGCCAGCAGTATAATGGCTGGGGGGGCGCGGGCTGAGCAGTTC. It yields the protein CASSIMAGGARAEQF. The whole CDR3 reads CASSIMAGGARAEQFF. The variable domain in full, completed from reference TRBV19 and TRBJ2-1, reads GGIITQTPKFLIGQEGQKLTLKCQQNFNHDTMYWYRQDSGKGLRLIYYSITENDLQKGDLSEGYDASREKKSSFSLTVTSAQKNEMAVFLCASSIMAGGARAEQFFGPGTRLTVL.

Only one count was recorded for this clone. The genes and germline here are from mouse. The observed sequence ends 1 residue before the CDR3 terminus, with the missing tail filled in from the germline J gene. The same CDR3 also results from other DNA sequences found in this sample. This chain uses TRBV29 with TRBJ2-3; D remains ambiguous. The CDR3 covers 14 residues. The germline V and J ends were trimmed by 0 bases and 1 base, with 5 bases remaining between them. CDR1 and CDR2 (germline): MSHET, SYDVDS. CDR3 loop: CASSLSRGAETLYF. The part of the CDR3 DNA that was read is TGTGCTAGCAGTTTATCGCGAGGTGCAGAAACGCTGTAT.

Regarding this clone: Gene names refer to mouse genes. The read is 1 residue too short to cover the CDR3 end, so that end is filled in from the germline J gene. This same CDR3 is encoded by further DNA sequences in the sample. The rearrangement links TRBV5 to TRBJ1-2; D perhaps matches TRBD1 (5 bases). The CDR3 consists of 14 residues. CDR1 and CDR2 (germline): LGHNA, YNLKQL (reference sequence). Trimming shortened V by 0 bases and J by 0 bases, and 5 bases separated the two germline ends. Partial CDR3 DNA: TGTGCCAGCAGCCAAGACAGGGCAAACTCCGACTACACC. Protein: CASSQDRANSDYT. The complete CDR3 protein is CASSQDRANSDYTF.

This clone was observed a handful of times. Gene names refer to mouse genes. Other DNA sequences in the same sample also yield this CDR3. CDR3 DNA, as far as it was read: TGTGCCAGCAGCCCCGGGACTGGGGATTATGAACAGTAC. It codes for CASSPGTGDYEQY. The full CDR3 sequence reads CASSPGTGDYEQYF. This chain connects TRBV5 to TRBJ2-7; TRBD2 matches 10 bases. The read is 1 residue too short to cover the CDR3 end, so that end is filled in from the germline J gene. V shed 4 bases and J 4 bases; nucleotides not matched to a gene: 4. This CDR3 spans 14 amino acids. Germline V gene data show CDR1 as LGHNA and CDR2 as YNLKQL (reference sequence).

Details on this clone: All gene names here are mouse names. The read falls 1 residue short of the CDR3 end, and the missing part is taken from the germline J gene. The chain employs TRBV20 and TRBJ2-7, with 7 bases matching TRBD2. CDR3 length: 13 residues. The V and J ends lost 3 bases and 3 bases, in that order; junction bases with no gene match: 5. Germline lookup yields CDR1 GFQATS and CDR2 STVNSAI. The part of the CDR3 DNA that was read is TGTGGTGCTAGTAGACTGGGCGTCTATGAACAGTAC. Its translation: CGASRLGVYEQY. The entire CDR3 reads CGASRLGVYEQYF. The entire variable domain, with the rest obtained from reference TRBV20 and TRBJ2-7, is as follows: GALVYQYPRRTICKSGTSMRMECQAVGFQATSVAWYRQSPQKTFELIALSTVNSAIKYEQNFTQEKFPISHPNLSFSSMTVLNAYLEDRGLYLCGASRLGVYEQYFGPGTRLTVL.

As for this clone: Mouse gene names and germline throughout. The read is 1 residue too short to cover the CDR3 end, so that end is filled in from the germline J gene. The chain couples TRBV13-3 to TRBJ2-2, with TRBD2 matching over 13 bases. V lost 5 bases, J lost 4 bases, and 2 bases stayed unmatched. The CDR3 covers 15 residues. The germline V gene has CDR1 NNHDY and CDR2 SYVADS. CDR3 amino acids: CASRDWGGPTGQLYF. CDR3 DNA (partial): TGTGCCAGCAGGGACTGGGGGGGCCCCACCGGGCAGCTCTAC. The variable domain in full, completed from reference TRBV13-3 and TRBJ2-2, reads EAAVTQSPRSKVAVTGGKVTLSCHQTNNHDYMYWYRQDTGHGLRLIHYSYVADSTEKGDIPDGYKASRPSQENFSLILELASLSQTAVYFCASRDWGGPTGQLYFGEGSKLTVL.

Remarks on this clone: Gene labels here are mouse ones. The read finishes 1 residue shy of the CDR3 end, and the germline J gene is used to complete it. This chain links TRBV3 with TRBJ2-7, with TRBD2 identical over 10 bases. The germline V gene encodes CDR1 SNHLY and CDR2 FYNGKV (reference sequence). The V gene end was trimmed by 3 bases and the J gene end by 4 bases; junction bases not matched to a gene: 6. This CDR3 has 15 amino acids. The covered CDR3 bases are TGTGCCAGCAGCTTGGGGGGACTGGGGTCTTATGAACAGTAC. This gives the protein CASSLGGLGSYEQY. The CDR3 as a whole reads CASSLGGLGSYEQYF. Full variable domain (remainder filled in from reference TRBV3 and TRBJ2-7): GPKVLQIPSHQIIDMGQMVTLNCDPVSNHLYFYWYKQILGQQMEFLVNFYNGKVMEKSKLFKDQFSVERPDGSYFTLKIQPTALEDSAVYFCASSLGGLGSYEQYFGPGTRLTVL.

Details on this clone: The genes and germline here are from mouse. The read ends 1 residue before the CDR3 terminus; that terminus is restored from the germline J gene. The chain recombines TRBV15 with TRBJ1-1, with D maybe TRBD1 (5 bases). The CDR3 sequence is 13 residues long. Trimming left V 2 bases short and J 1 base short, with 5 bases between. Per the germline V gene, CDR1 is SGHND and CDR2 is FRSKSL. CDR3 region: CASSLTGNTEVFF. The part of the CDR3 DNA that was read is TGTGCCAGCAGTTTAACAGGGAACACAGAAGTCTTC.

On this clone: The genes and germline here are from mouse. With the read ending 1 residue before the CDR3 end, the germline J gene is used to fill in that end. The chain is built from TRBV26 and TRBJ1-2, with D unresolved. Per the germline V gene, CDR1 is KGHPV and CDR2 is FQNQEV (reference sequence). The V and J ends lost 4 bases and 0 bases respectively, with 6 bases between them. CDR3 size: 13 residues. CDR3 DNA, as far as it was read: TGTGCCAGCAGTCACGCGGCAAACTCCGACTACACC. This codes for CASSHAANSDYT. The entire CDR3 protein reads CASSHAANSDYTF. The variable domain in full, completed from reference TRBV26 and TRBJ1-2, reads NSKVIQTPRYLVKGQGQKAKMRCIPEKGHPVVFWYQQNKNNEFKFLINFQNQEVLQQIDMTEKRFSAECPSNSPCSLEIQSSEAGDSALYLCASSHAANSDYTFGSGTRLLVI.

To note about this clone: Here the gene names and germline are mouse. The read finishes 1 residue shy of the CDR3 end, and the germline J gene is used to complete it. The chain is built from TRBV13-2 and TRBJ1-1, with D possibly TRBD1 on 6 matching bases. The ends were cut back, 1 base at V and 0 bases at J, with 10 bases in the middle. Germline values: CDR1 NNHNN, CDR2 SYGAGS (reference sequence). The CDR3 is made up of 15 amino acids. The DNA read from the CDR3 is TGTGCCAGCGGTGATCCGGGACATACAAACACAGAAGTCTTC. Translated, it gives CASGDPGHTNTEVF. The whole CDR3 protein reads CASGDPGHTNTEVFF.

This clone has only one observation. Gene names follow the mouse nomenclature. The CDR3 end lies 1 residue beyond the end of the read and is filled in from the germline J gene. This sample includes further DNA sequences coding for the same CDR3. This rearrangement joins TRBV15 to TRBJ2-3; 7 nucleotides line up with TRBD2. From germline, CDR1 is SGHND and CDR2 FRSKSL. Trimming cost V 3 bases and J 0 bases; bases outside gene matches: 0. This CDR3 region has 14 residues. The CDR3 loop is CASSLGGSAETLYF. The covered CDR3 bases are TGTGCCAGCAGTTTGGGGGGGAGTGCAGAAACGCTGTAT.

In regard to this clone: Gene labels here are mouse ones. The read finishes 1 residue shy of the CDR3 end, and the germline J gene is used to complete it. The J gene is TRBJ1-4, the V gene TRBV20; 8 bases align to TRBD1. Trimming cost V 3 bases and J 4 bases; bases outside gene matches: 1. CDR3 length: 13 residues. Germline lookup yields CDR1 GFQATS and CDR2 STVNSAI. The CDR3 sequence: CGASTGGNERLFF. Incomplete CDR3 DNA: TGTGGTGCTAGCACAGGGGGCAACGAAAGATTATTT.

Note on this clone: Gene names and germline refer to mouse. Sequencing ends 1 residue short of the CDR3 end; the germline J gene provides the rest. The chain employs TRBV14 and TRBJ1-6; 8 bases align to TRBD1. TRBJ1-6 is reported as an ORF; its role is uncertain. V lost 5 bases to trimming and J lost 3 bases; unmatched junction nucleotides: 4. The CDR3 is made up of 15 amino acids. Germline V lookup: CDR1 SGHDT, CDR2 FRDEAV. CDR3 bases read: TGTGCCAGCAGCCCCGGACAGGGCTATAATTCGCCCCTCTAC. Translated: CASSPGQGYNSPLY. The full CDR3 protein is CASSPGQGYNSPLYF.

This clone has more than one count but fewer than ten. The gene symbols are mouse symbols. The sequenced part of the CDR3 DNA is TGCACCTGCAGTGCGCACAGGTATGAACAGTAC. It specifies CTCSAHRYEQY. The entire CDR3 protein reads CTCSAHRYEQYF. The rearrangement uses TRBV1 and TRBJ2-7; D is perhaps TRBD1 (5 bases). Read data end 1 residue before the CDR3 end; the end is taken from the germline J gene. Germline V lookup: CDR1 NSQYPW, CDR2 LRSPGD (reference sequence). This CDR3 has 12 amino acids. Trimming removed 3 bases from V and 4 bases from J, with 7 bases in between.

Of note for this clone: Any gene name here is a mouse gene name. The observed sequence ends 1 residue before the CDR3 terminus, with the missing tail filled in from the germline J gene. The V gene is TRBV3, the J gene TRBJ2-7, with D perhaps matching TRBD1 (6 bases). V dropped 4 bases and J dropped 5 bases, with 9 bases sitting between them. The CDR3 runs to 12 residues. CDR1 SNHLY and CDR2 FYNGKV come from the germline V gene (reference sequence). CDR3 loop: CASSSTGNEQYF. CDR3 bases read: TGTGCCAGCAGCTCCACAGGGAATGAACAGTAC.

As for this clone: Relative to the germline gene, one junction end is altered; a read error may explain this. Mouse germline and gene names are used. The CDR3 end falls 1 residue outside the read, so it is completed with the germline J gene. This chain connects TRBV20 to TRBJ2-7; TRBD1 matches at 8 bases. This CDR3 comprises 13 residues. Germline CDR1 GFQATS, CDR2 STVNSAI. The CDR3 bases that were read are TGTGGTGCTTGGGACAGGAGCTCCTATGAACAGTAC. As protein: CGAWDRSSYEQY. The full CDR3 protein is CGAWDRSSYEQYF. The full variable domain, in which reference TRBV20 and TRBJ2-7 provide the parts outside the CDR3, is GALVYQYPRRTICKSGTSMRMECQAVGFQATSVAWYRQSPQKTFELIALSTVNSAIKYEQNFTQEKFPISHPNLSFSSMTVLNAYLEDRGLYLCGAWDRSSYEQYFGPGTRLTVL.

As for this clone: Gene names denote mouse genes. The read is 1 residue too short to cover the CDR3 end, so that end is filled in from the germline J gene. V and J are TRBV26 and TRBJ2-5; D is ambiguous. Germline V gene sequence: CDR1 KGHPV, CDR2 FQNQEV (reference sequence). Trimming removed 6 bases at V and 4 bases at J, with 2 bases between. This CDR3 contains 10 residues. The sequenced part of the CDR3 DNA is TGTGCCAGCAGCAAAGACACCCAGTAC. Residues: CASSKDTQY. The whole CDR3 is CASSKDTQYF.

As to this clone: Gene names follow the mouse nomenclature. The read ends 1 residue before the CDR3 terminus; that terminus is restored from the germline J gene. The genes are TRBV13-3 and TRBJ2-2; TRBD1 aligns across 8 bases. Per the germline V gene, CDR1 is NNHDY and CDR2 is SYVADS. V gave up 3 bases and J gave up 3 bases; unmatched junction bases: 4. The CDR3 is 15 amino acids. The sequenced CDR3 bases are TGTGCCAGCAGTGGGCCAGGGGGCGACACCGGGCAGCTCTAC. The encoded protein is CASSGPGGDTGQLY. The full CDR3 protein is CASSGPGGDTGQLYF.

A note on this clone: The genes and germline here are from mouse. Coverage ceases 1 residue before the CDR3 finishes, and the germline J gene fills in the end. The same CDR3 can be traced to other DNA sequences in this sample. The rearrangement links TRBV13-2 to TRBJ2-5, with TRBD2 identical over 11 bases. Germline V gene data show CDR1 as NNHNN and CDR2 as SYGAGS (reference sequence). The ends lost 0 bases at V and 3 bases at J; junction bases unmatched: 3. The CDR3 is 16 amino acids. CDR3 sequence reads: CASGDAGTGGQDTQYF. Incomplete CDR3 DNA: TGTGCCAGCGGTGATGCAGGGACTGGGGGTCAAGACACCCAGTAC.

About this clone: The genes and germline here are from mouse. The read ends 1 residue before the CDR3 terminus; that terminus is restored from the germline J gene. The chain has TRBV13-2 and TRBJ2-2; TRBD1 or TRBD2 may be the D gene (5 bases each). The CDR3 is 15 residues long. Looked up from germline, CDR1 is NNHNN and CDR2 is SYGAGS (reference sequence). V lost 0 bases, J lost 3 bases, and 9 bases lay in between. Here the CDR3 reads CASGDATGDTGQLYF. The covered CDR3 bases are TGTGCCAGCGGTGATGCAACGGGGGACACCGGGCAGCTCTAC.

Comments on this clone: Germline and genes: mouse. The observed sequence ends 1 residue before the CDR3 terminus, with the missing tail filled in from the germline J gene. This chain joins TRBV23 and TRBJ2-4; TRBD1, the table's D call, lacks a check against the DNA. The CDR3 has 14 amino acids. The germline V gene has CDR1 KGHTA and CDR2 FQNQQP. The CDR3 region is CSSSQSGGQNTLYF. CDR3 bases read: TGCTCCAGCAGTCAATCAGGGGGTCAAAACACCTTGTAC.